Sequencing of this T cell receptor beta chain was carried out in a study of sequential checkpoint blockade in melanoma. As for the study in general: Patients were randomized 1:1 to nivolumab-then-ipilimumab or ipilimumab-then-nivolumab first-line. Maintenance nivolumab came after either treatment sequence.

Treatment given: randomized to nivolumab then ipilimumab (arm A) or the reverse (arm B). DNA-damaging chemotherapy had not been given to any patient beforehand. Live CD3+CD8+ CD19− CD56− cells were sorted from PBMCs. Trimming removed 9 bases from V and 0 bases from J, with 22 bases in between. The CDR3 is 17 amino acids. CDR1 SNHLY and CDR2 FYNNEI come from the germline V gene. Assay: immunoSEQ multiplex PCR; the TCRdb copy retains only in-frame clones and omits some. The sample lists around 18,000 clones; roughly 70% were seen once. This rearrangement joins TRBV2 to TRBJ2-3, with a tentative D call TRBD2 (7 bases). The specimen was CD8+ T cells sorted from blood (inferred from file names), collected from a patient given nivolumab and ipilimumab in sequence. The receptor was isolated from a human donor with melanoma. CDR3 nucleotides: TGTGCCAGTTACCTGATCCCCGGGGGGCGTAGCACAGATACGCAGTATTTT. Protein product: CASYLIPGGRSTDTQYF. The whole variable domain, filled in from reference TRBV2 and TRBJ2-3, reads EPEVTQTPSHQVTQMGQEVILRCVPISNHLYFYWYRQILGQKVEFLVSFYNNEISEKSEIFDDQFSVERPDGSNFTLKIRSTKLEDSAMYFCASYLIPGGRSTDTQYFGPGTRLTVL.